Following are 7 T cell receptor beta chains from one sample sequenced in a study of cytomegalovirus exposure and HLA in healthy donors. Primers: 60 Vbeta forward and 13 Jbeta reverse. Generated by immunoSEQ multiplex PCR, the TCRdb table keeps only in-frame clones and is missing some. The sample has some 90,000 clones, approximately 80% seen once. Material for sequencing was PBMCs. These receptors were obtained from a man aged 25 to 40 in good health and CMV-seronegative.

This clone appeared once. CDR3: CASSLRQGAGYTF. The CDR3 nucleotides are TGTGCCAGCAGCCTAAGACAGGGGGCTGGCTACACCTTC. The chain employs TRBV16 and TRBJ1-2; 10 nucleotides agree with TRBD1. CDR3 length equals 13 residues. Germline CDR1 reads KGHSY; CDR2 reads FQNENV. Unmatched junction bases numbered 3, after V lost 4 bases and J lost 7 bases.

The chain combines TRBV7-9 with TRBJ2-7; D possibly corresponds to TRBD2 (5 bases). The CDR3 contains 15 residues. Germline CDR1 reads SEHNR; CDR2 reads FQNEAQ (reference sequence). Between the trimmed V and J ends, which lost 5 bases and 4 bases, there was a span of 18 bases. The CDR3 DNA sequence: TGTGCCAGCAGCCCACGGACTGGTCAGCCTTACGAGCAGTACTTC. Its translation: CASSPRTGQPYEQYF.

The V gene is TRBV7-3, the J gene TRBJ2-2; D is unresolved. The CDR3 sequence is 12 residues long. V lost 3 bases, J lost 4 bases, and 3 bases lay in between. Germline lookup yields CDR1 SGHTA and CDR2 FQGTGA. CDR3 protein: CASSLATGELFF. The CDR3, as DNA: TGTGCCAGCAGCTTGGCCACCGGGGAGCTGTTTTTT. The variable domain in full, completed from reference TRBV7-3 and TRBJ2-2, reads GAGVSQTPSNKVTEKGKYVELRCDPISGHTALYWYRQSLGQGPEFLIYFQGTGAADDSGLPNDRFFAVRPEGSVSTLKIQRTERGDSAVYLCASSLATGELFFGEGSRLTVL.

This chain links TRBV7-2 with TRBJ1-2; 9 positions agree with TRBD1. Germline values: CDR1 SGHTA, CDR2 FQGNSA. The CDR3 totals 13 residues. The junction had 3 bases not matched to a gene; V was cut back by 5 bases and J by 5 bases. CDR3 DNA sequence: TGTGCCAGCAGCACAGGACAGGGGTATGGCTACACCTTC. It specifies CASSTGQGYGYTF.

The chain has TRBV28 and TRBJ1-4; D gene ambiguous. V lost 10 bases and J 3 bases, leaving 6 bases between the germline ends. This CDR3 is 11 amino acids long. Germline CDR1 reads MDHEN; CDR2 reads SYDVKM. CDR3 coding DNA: TGTGCCACAGGCCCTAATGAAAAACTGTTTTTT. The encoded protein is CATGPNEKLFF.

CDR3 in amino acids: CASGSGTGNYEQYF. The CDR3 DNA is TGCGCCAGCGGCTCCGGGACAGGGAACTACGAGCAGTACTTC. The chain couples TRBV5-1 to TRBJ2-7; the match to TRBD1 covers 9 bases. The V and J ends lost 7 bases and 3 bases, in that order; junction bases with no gene match: 8. This CDR3 is built from 14 residues. The V gene's germline CDR1 is SGHRS and CDR2 YFSETQ. The full variable domain, completed using reference TRBV5-1 and TRBJ2-7, is KAGVTQTPRYLIKTRGQQVTLSCSPISGHRSVSWYQQTPGQGLQFLFEYFSETQRNKGNFPGRFSGRQFSNSRSEMNVSTLELGDSALYLCASGSGTGNYEQYFGPGTRLTVT.

This chain's CDR3 is CASSLLRSGANVLTF. In DNA, the CDR3 is TGTGCCAGCTCACTCCTACGCTCTGGGGCCAACGTCCTGACTTTC. The chain combines TRBV18 with TRBJ2-6; D gene ambiguous. The germline gives CDR1 KGHSH, CDR2 LQKENI. The CDR3 contains 15 residues. V dropped 4 bases and J dropped 0 bases, with 7 bases sitting between them.